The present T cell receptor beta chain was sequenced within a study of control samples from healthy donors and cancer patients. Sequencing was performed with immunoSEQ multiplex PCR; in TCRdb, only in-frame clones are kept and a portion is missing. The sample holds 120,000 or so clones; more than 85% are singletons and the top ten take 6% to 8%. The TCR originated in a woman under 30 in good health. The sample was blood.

CDR3 residues: CASSPSGGTLGYGYTF. DNA for the CDR3: TGTGCCAGCTCACCGTCCGGCGGGACCCTTGGCTATGGCTACACCTTC. The V call is TRBV18, the J call TRBJ1-2; TRBD1 might be the D (5 bases). This CDR3 has 16 residues. Germline lookup yields CDR1 KGHSH and CDR2 LQKENI. V dropped 3 bases and J dropped 4 bases, with 18 bases sitting between them.